Included here is one T cell receptor (beta chain) sequence, with context. Primers: 60 Vbeta forward and 13 Jbeta reverse. The data were produced by immunoSEQ multiplex PCR, yet TCRdb's version contains in-frame clones alone and is incomplete. The listing records 100,000 to 150,000 clones. V gave up 0 bases and J gave up 3 bases, with 9 bases separating them. The germline V gene has CDR1 LGHNA and CDR2 YSLEER. The CDR3 runs to 14 residues. The data stem from a study of cytomegalovirus exposure and HLA in healthy donors. Sequenced: PBMCs. This chain links TRBV4-3 with TRBJ2-7; maybe TRBD1 (6 bases). This receptor was obtained from a man between 18 and 35 years old in good health and CMV-seronegative. The CDR3 DNA is TGCGCCAGCAGCCAAGACGCCAGGGGCTACGAGCAGTACTTC. Its protein product is CASSQDARGYEQYF.